This is a list of T cell receptor beta chains from one sample in a study of long-term antiretroviral therapy in people with HIV. Data came from immunoSEQ multiplex PCR; TCRdb stores just in-frame clones and leaves some out. Among 23,000 or so clones listed, 65% to 85% were seen once. The sample was unsorted PBMCs, taken 2.1 years after starting antiretroviral therapy. The receptor source for this set is a young man with HIV. Both conserved end residues are part of each CDR3. A D gene is named only where the DNA matches it firmly. Expanded clones get a size class; other rows say once, few or many, or leave the size out.

V gene	J gene	clone size	D gene	CDR3 protein	CDR3 DNA
TRBV15	TRBJ1-1	.	.	CATSRALNTEAFF	TGTGCCACCAGCAGAGCCCTGAACACTGAAGCTTTCTTT
TRBV25-1	TRBJ2-3	once	.	CASSGTYTDTQYF	TGTGCCAGCAGTGGGACCTACACAGATACGCAGTATTTT
TRBV6-6	TRBJ2-2	.	.	CASSGGPINTGELFF	TGTGCCAGCAGTGGCGGCCCCATAAACACCGGGGAGCTGTTTTTT
TRBV18	TRBJ1-3	few	.	CASSPPNSGNTIYF	TGTGCCAGCTCACCACCTAATTCGGGAAACACCATATATTTT
TRBV12-5	TRBJ2-3	.	.	CASGPGHSTDTQYF	TGTGCTAGTGGTCCGGGACACAGCACAGATACGCAGTATTTT
TRBV11-2	TRBJ1-3	few	TRBD1	CASSLYRGPGNTIYF	TGTGCCAGCAGCTTATACAGGGGGCCTGGAAACACCATATATTTT
TRBV6-5	TRBJ1-5	.	.	CASSYGGGSQPQHF	TGTGCCAGCAGTTACGGCGGGGGCAGTCAGCCCCAGCATTTT
TRBV9	TRBJ2-6	.	TRBD1	CASSAGQGGSGANVLTF	TGTGCCAGCAGCGCCGGACAGGGGGGCTCTGGGGCCAACGTCCTGACTTTC
TRBV18	TRBJ1-5	.	TRBD1	CASSPADRGFNQPQHF	TGTGCCAGCTCACCAGCCGACAGGGGTTTCAATCAGCCCCAGCATTTT
TRBV27	TRBJ1-6	.	.	CASSPGPGMASYNSPLHF	TGTGCCAGCAGTCCGGGACCCGGTATGGCCTCCTATAATTCACCCCTCCACTTT
TRBV10-3	TRBJ2-2	once	.	CAISPDSGGELFF	TGTGCCATCAGCCCAGACTCCGGAGGGGAGCTGTTTTTT
TRBV11-2	TRBJ1-5	.	.	CASSLDSGSNQPQHF	TGTGCCAGCAGCTTAGATTCAGGGAGCAATCAGCCCCAGCATTTT
TRBV5-1	TRBJ2-7	.	TRBD1	CASSLEGQGSYEQYF	TGCGCCAGCAGCTTGGAGGGACAGGGCTCCTACGAGCAGTACTTC
TRBV29-1	TRBJ2-7	.	TRBD1	CSVEGGQYYEQYF	TGCAGCGTTGAAGGGGGACAGTACTACGAGCAGTACTTC
TRBV27	TRBJ1-2	few	.	CARQTGNGYTF	TGTGCCAGACAAACAGGGAATGGCTACACCTTC
TRBV7-2	TRBJ2-7	few	.	CASSIRFEQYF	TGTGCCAGCAGCATCAGATTCGAGCAGTACTTC
TRBV9	TRBJ1-2	few	.	CASSVGITDANYGYTF	TGTGCCAGCAGCGTAGGGATAACAGACGCTAACTATGGCTACACCTTC
TRBV18	TRBJ1-2	.	TRBD1	CASSTTGDGYTF	TGTGCCAGCTCAACGACAGGGGATGGCTACACCTTC